The 18 T cell receptor beta chains presented below share a single source sample, sequenced in a study of T cells in Graves' hyperthyroidism and ophthalmopathy. Amplification yielded TCR beta CDR3 regions, with RNA transcripts as the source. The HTBI primer set was used in a first-round RT-PCR of the TCR CDR3. Via MiXCR, TCRdb re-called the multiplex PCR reads, giving one row per CDR3 protein. The sample has about 400,000 distinct CDR3 sequences; 15% are singletons. The sequencing input was blood. These receptor sequences come from a woman in her thirties with Graves' hyperthyroidism.

This clonotype appeared a few times. The genes are TRBV28 and TRBJ1-5; D is ambiguous. CDR1 MDHEN and CDR2 SYDVKM come from the germline V gene. CDR3 length: 15 amino acids. V was cut by 6 bases and J by 3 bases, with 15 bases left in between. The CDR3 DNA sequence: TGTGCCAGCAGGGCGTCGAGGGTAAACAATCAGCCCCAGCATTTT. Protein sequence: CASRASRVNNQPQHF. The full variable domain, completed using reference TRBV28 and TRBJ1-5, is DVKVTQSSRYLVKRTGEKVFLECVQDMDHENMFWYRQDPGLGLRLIYFSYDVKMKEKGDIPEGYSVSREKKERFSLILESASTNQTSMYLCASRASRVNNQPQHFGDGTRLSIL.

This clonotype was seen a few times. The J gene is TRBJ2-5, the V gene TRBV20-1, with 11 nucleotides matching TRBD2. Germline-derived CDR1 and CDR2 are DFQATT and SNEGSKA (reference sequence). V shed 5 bases and J 5 bases; nucleotides not matched to a gene: 7. This CDR3 is built from 14 residues. The CDR3 region is CSAGGTSGSETQYF. The CDR3 DNA reads as TGCAGTGCTGGGGGAACTAGCGGGAGTGAGACCCAGTACTTC.

Concerning this clonotype: This could be a read error, since a much larger clone is one nucleotide away. V usage is TRBV6-2 or TRBV6-3 and J usage is TRBJ2-7; 13 nucleotides align to TRBD2. The V gene's germline CDR1 is MNHEY and CDR2 SVGEGT. The CDR3 contains 15 residues. The CDR3 region is CAGSTGTSGTHEQYF. The CDR3 DNA follows: TGTGCCGGCAGCACCGGGACTAGCGGGACCCACGAGCAGTACTTC.

This clonotype was seen more than once but under ten times. Because it lacks the conserved phenylalanine or tryptophan at the end, this CDR3 is likely a read error. The chain employs TRBV20-1 and TRBJ1-6; 10 nucleotides align to TRBD1. This CDR3 contains 14 residues. V shed 5 bases, J shed 8 bases, and the junction held 6 bases outside the gene matches. Germline loops: CDR1 DFQATT, CDR2 SNEGSKA (reference sequence). CDR3 in amino acids: CSAGDRGPDSPLHL. In DNA form, the CDR3 reads TGCAGTGCTGGGGACAGGGGTCCGGATTCACCCCTCCACCTT.

The chain couples TRBV28 to TRBJ2-5, with 8 bases lining up with TRBD1. Germline CDR1 and CDR2: MDHEN and SYDVKM. This CDR3 has 11 amino acids. Trimming at V came to 4 bases and at J to 14 bases, leaving 6 bases not matched to a gene. CDR3 sequence (DNA): TGTGCCAGCAGTTCGGACAGGGTCTCCTACTTC. Amino acid sequence: CASSSDRVSYF.

This clonotype showed up just a few times. The J gene is TRBJ2-2, the V gene TRBV12-3 or TRBV12-4; D may match TRBD1 or TRBD2 (5 bases each). Trimming pared 3 bases from V and 1 base from J, leaving 9 bases between. The CDR3 has 15 amino acids. The CDR3 DNA follows: TGTGCCAGCAGTTTCGGGGCAGGGAACACCGGGGAGCTGTTTTTT. Translating gives CASSFGAGNTGELFF.

Ten or more counts support this clonotype. This chain joins TRBV20-1 and TRBJ2-1; no reliable D call. Germline assignment: CDR1 DFQATT and CDR2 SNEGSKA (reference sequence). V was trimmed by 6 bases and J by 5 bases, leaving 17 bases between them. CDR3 length: 14 amino acids. CDR3 coding DNA: TGCAGTGCCTTCGTGGCTCGGGTCCACAATGAGCAGTTCTTC. It specifies CSAFVARVHNEQFF.

This clonotype was recorded many times. This chain links TRBV3-1 with TRBJ1-1; D remains unclear. CDR3 size: 14 residues. Trimming removed 4 bases at V and 1 base at J, with 10 bases between. Germline CDR1 LGHDT, CDR2 YNNKEL (reference sequence). CDR3 sequence: CASSRRAPNTEAFF. The CDR3 DNA sequence: TGTGCCAGCAGCCGTCGGGCCCCGAACACTGAAGCTTTCTTT.

The V and J genes are TRBV28 and TRBJ1-2, with a weak D call TRBD1 (6 bases). The V and J ends lost 6 bases and 3 bases respectively, with 11 bases between them. Germline assignment: CDR1 MDHEN and CDR2 SYDVKM. This CDR3 spans 13 amino acids. Here the CDR3 DNA reads TGTGCCAGCAGCGGGGGCCCTGACTATGGCTACACCTTC. Translation gives CASSGGPDYGYTF.

This clonotype was seen at least ten times. The rearrangement links TRBV20-1 to TRBJ2-3; a weak D match, TRBD2 (5 bases). The V end was cut by 3 bases, the J end by 2 bases, with 15 bases between. Germline CDR1 DFQATT, CDR2 SNEGSKA (reference sequence). CDR3 size: 15 residues. CDR3 region: CSARSLRGNTDTQYF. For the CDR3, the DNA is TGCAGTGCTAGGTCCCTCCGGGGAAACACAGATACGCAGTATTTT.

In this sample, this clonotype turned up a few times. The J gene is TRBJ2-2, the V gene TRBV7-2, with 9 nucleotides matching TRBD2. Germline lookup yields CDR1 SGHTA and CDR2 FQGNSA. Trimming at V came to 8 bases and at J to 4 bases, leaving 11 bases not matched to a gene. The CDR3 extends over 16 amino acids. CDR3 sequence (DNA): TGTGCCAGCCCTTGGGGGCGGGAGGGCCTCACCGGGGAGCTGTTTTTT. Its translation: CASPWGREGLTGELFF.

This chain joins TRBV6-6 and TRBJ2-1, with TRBD2 as a possible D gene (5 bases). Germline loops: CDR1 MNHNY, CDR2 SVGAGI (reference sequence). V was clipped by 0 bases and J by 4 bases, with 13 bases between them. The CDR3 contains 16 residues. In nucleotides, the CDR3 is TGTGCCAGCAGTTACTCTCCGGGAATGATATACAATGAGCAGTTCTTC. It yields the protein CASSYSPGMIYNEQFF.

This clonotype was recorded a few times. The rearrangement uses TRBV9 and TRBJ1-4, with 7 bases matching TRBD1. The length of the CDR3 is 14 residues. CDR1 and CDR2 from the germline V gene are SGDLS and YYNGEE. Trimming at V came to 4 bases and at J to 6 bases, leaving 6 bases not matched to a gene. CDR3 region: CASSPNTGDEKLFF. The CDR3 coding sequence is TGTGCCAGCAGCCCTAACACAGGGGATGAAAAACTGTTTTTT.

A few counts support this clonotype. The chain combines TRBV19 with TRBJ1-2, with D possibly TRBD1 on 6 matching bases. This CDR3 is 11 amino acids long. From germline, CDR1 is LNHDA and CDR2 SQIVND (reference sequence). Trimming stripped 9 bases from V and 5 bases from J, with 10 bases between. DNA of the CDR3: TGTGCCAGCGGACAGCGGTATGGCTACACCTTC. It codes for CASGQRYGYTF.

This clonotype was counted ten times or more. The chain employs TRBV30 and TRBJ2-1; the D gene is possibly TRBD2 (7 bases). The V end was cut by 2 bases, the J end by 3 bases, with 20 bases between. Germline CDR1 reads GTSNPN; CDR2 reads SVGIG (reference sequence). This CDR3 contains 17 residues. The CDR3 DNA sequence: TGTGCCTGGAGTAATCCGAGAGGGGGACTAAACTACAATGAGCAGTTCTTC. It yields the protein CAWSNPRGGLNYNEQFF.

This clonotype has at least ten counts. V gene TRBV3-1 combines with J gene TRBJ2-7; no firm D call. V lost 0 bases, J lost 3 bases, and 6 bases lay in between. CDR1 and CDR2 (germline): LGHDT, YNNKEL (reference sequence). The CDR3 contains 13 residues. The CDR3 region has the DNA TGTGCCAGCAGCCAAGAGACCTACTACGAGCAGTACTTC. Translated: CASSQETYYEQYF.

CDR3 region: CASSPPNREETQYF. CDR3 nucleotide sequence: TGTGCCAGCAGCCCCCCAAACAGGGAAGAGACCCAGTACTTC. The chain carries TRBV7-2 and TRBJ2-5; maybe TRBD1 (6 bases). Trimming removed 5 bases at V and 3 bases at J, with 13 bases between. CDR3 length equals 14 residues. The germline V gene encodes CDR1 SGHTA and CDR2 FQGNSA.

V usage is TRBV6-4 and J usage is TRBJ2-5; the match to TRBD2 covers 8 bases. Germline CDR1 is MRHNA and CDR2 is SNTAGT. Trimming cost V 3 bases and J 7 bases; bases outside gene matches: 7. This CDR3 contains 14 residues. CDR3 bases: TGTGCCAGCAGTGAATTCAGCGGGAGTGGGACCCAGTACTTC. It codes for CASSEFSGSGTQYF.